This T cell receptor beta chain originates from a study of shared clonotypes between healthy human individuals. The donor population consisted of healthy HIV-negative adults with no recent acute infections or vaccinations. The length of the CDR3 is 11 residues. Germline V gene data show CDR1 as DFQATT and CDR2 as SNEGSKA (reference sequence). Trimming took 5 bases from V and 6 from J, leaving 10 bases between them. Generated by immunoSEQ multiplex PCR, the TCRdb table keeps only in-frame clones and is missing some. Seen here are around 700,000 clones, around 74% observed once, and the top ten hold approximately 1.6%.

The receptor's source is a woman aged 25 to 39 in good health. The sequenced sample was memory CD4+ T cells sorted from blood. As for subset: CD45RA-negative fraction. The chain recombines TRBV20-1 with TRBJ1-1, with D unresolved. The CDR3 protein is CSAPWFAEAFF. CDR3 nucleotide sequence: TGCAGTGCTCCCTGGTTTGCTGAAGCTTTCTTT.